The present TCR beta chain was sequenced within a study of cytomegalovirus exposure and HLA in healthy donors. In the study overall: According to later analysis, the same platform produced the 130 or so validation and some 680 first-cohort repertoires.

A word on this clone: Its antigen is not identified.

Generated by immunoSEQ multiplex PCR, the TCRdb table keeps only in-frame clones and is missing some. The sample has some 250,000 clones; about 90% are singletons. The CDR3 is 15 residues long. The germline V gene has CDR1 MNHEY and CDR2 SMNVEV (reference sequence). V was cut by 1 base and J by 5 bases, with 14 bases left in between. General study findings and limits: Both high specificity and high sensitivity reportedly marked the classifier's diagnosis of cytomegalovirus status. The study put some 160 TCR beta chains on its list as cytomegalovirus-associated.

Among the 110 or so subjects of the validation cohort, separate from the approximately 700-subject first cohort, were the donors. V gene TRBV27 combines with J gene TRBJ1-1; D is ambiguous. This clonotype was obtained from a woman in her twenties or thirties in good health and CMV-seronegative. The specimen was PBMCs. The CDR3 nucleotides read TGTGCCAGCAGTTTATTCTTGGGGATGGGGACTGAAGCTTTCTTT. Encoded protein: CASSLFLGMGTEAFF.